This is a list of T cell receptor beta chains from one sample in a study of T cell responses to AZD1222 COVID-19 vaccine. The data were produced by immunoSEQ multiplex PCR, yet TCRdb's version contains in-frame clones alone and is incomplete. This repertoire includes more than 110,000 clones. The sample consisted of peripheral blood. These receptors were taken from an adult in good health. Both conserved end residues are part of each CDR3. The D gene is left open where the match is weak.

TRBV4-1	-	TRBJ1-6	TGCGCCAGCAGCCTAAATCGGGGGTCTAGGGATTCACCCCTCCACTTT	CASSLNRGSRDSPLHF
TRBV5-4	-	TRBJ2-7	TGTGCCAGCAGCTTGGTGGGTGGAGCCGGCGAGCAGTACTTC	CASSLVGGAGEQYF
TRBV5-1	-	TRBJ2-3	TGCGCCAGCAGCTTGGAAGTCTATAGGACCACTAGCACAGATACGCAGTATTTT	CASSLEVYRTTSTDTQYF
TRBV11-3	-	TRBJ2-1	TGTGCCAGCAGCCAGACGGACAATGAGCAGTTCTTC	CASSQTDNEQFF
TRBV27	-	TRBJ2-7	TGTGCCAGCAAGGACACGGAAGATCCCTACGAGCAGTACTTC	CASKDTEDPYEQYF
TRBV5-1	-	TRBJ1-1	TGCGCCAGCAGCTTGGAGCGGGTACGGACTGAAGCTTTCTTT	CASSLERVRTEAFF
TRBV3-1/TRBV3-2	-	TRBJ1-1	TGTGCCAGCAGCCAAGGGTGGCAGGGCGCGGGTGAAGCTTTCTTT	CASSQGWQGAGEAFF
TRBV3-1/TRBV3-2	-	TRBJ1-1	TGTGCCAGTGCGTGGGTCGGGAACACTGAAGCTTTCTTT	CASAWVGNTEAFF
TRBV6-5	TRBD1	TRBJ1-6	TGTGCCAGCAGTTACATGGCACAGGGGCCACCCCTCCACTTT	CASSYMAQGPPLHF
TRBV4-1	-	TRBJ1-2	TGCGCCAGCAGCCAGGTACAGGAGTTCTATGGCTACACCTTC	CASSQVQEFYGYTF
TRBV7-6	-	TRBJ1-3	TGTGCCAGCAGCCCGGCCCGATCAGGGGCGACCTCTGGAAACACCATATATTTT	CASSPARSGATSGNTIYF
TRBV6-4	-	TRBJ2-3	TGTGCCAGCAGCCAGGGGGGGCCGTCAGATACGCAGTATTTT	CASSQGGPSDTQYF
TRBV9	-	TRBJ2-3	TGTGCCAGCAGCATTCAAGAGGATACGCAGTATTTT	CASSIQEDTQYF
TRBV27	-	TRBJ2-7	TGTGCCAGCATGAGGGTCAGCTCCTACGAGCAGTACTTC	CASMRVSSYEQYF
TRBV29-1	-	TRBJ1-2	TGCAGCGTTGAGGAGGACGGCTACACCTTC	CSVEEDGYTF
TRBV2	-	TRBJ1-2	TGTGCCAGCAGTCCGTCATCCAACGGCTACACCTTC	CASSPSSNGYTF
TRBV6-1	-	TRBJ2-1	TGTGCCAGCGTGGGGGCGGGCAATGAGCAGTTCTTC	CASVGAGNEQFF
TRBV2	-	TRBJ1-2	TGTGCCAGCAGGGACAATAACTATGGCTACACCTTC	CASRDNNYGYTF
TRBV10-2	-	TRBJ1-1	TGCGCCAGCGGCCCAGCGCGTACTGAAGCTTTCTTT	CASGPARTEAFF
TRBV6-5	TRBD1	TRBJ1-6	TGTGCCAGCAGTTACTCGCAACAGGGGGTACCCCTCCACTTT	CASSYSQQGVPLHF
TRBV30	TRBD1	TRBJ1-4	TGTGCCTGGAAAAGGACAGGGAAGGAAAAACTGTTTTTT	CAWKRTGKEKLFF
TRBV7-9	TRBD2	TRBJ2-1	TGTGCCAGCAGCTTCGACGGACTAGCGGGGATATACAATGAGCAGTTCTTC	CASSFDGLAGIYNEQFF
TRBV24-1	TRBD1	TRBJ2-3	TGTGCCACCAGTGATCGCTCCGGGACAGGGGGACTCGATACGCAGTATTTT	CATSDRSGTGGLDTQYF
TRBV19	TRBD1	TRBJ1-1	TGTGCCAGTAGCTACCAGACAGGGATGGGTACTGAAGCTTTCTTT	CASSYQTGMGTEAFF
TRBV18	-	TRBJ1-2	TGTGCCAGCTCAATGGGTGTGGGCTACACCTTC	CASSMGVGYTF
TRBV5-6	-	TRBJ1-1	TGTGCCAGCAGCCCTGGGGACCGGGCAAATGAAGCTTTCTTT	CASSPGDRANEAFF
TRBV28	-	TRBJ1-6	TGTGCCAGCAGTTTGGGGGGAAGTGGGAATTCACCCCTCCACTTT	CASSLGGSGNSPLHF
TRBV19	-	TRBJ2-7	TGTGCCAGTAGTATACGTTTGGACAGACTCTACGAGCAGTACTTC	CASSIRLDRLYEQYF
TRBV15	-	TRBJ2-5	TGTGCCACCAGCGACAGAACAGGGAAAGAGACCCAGTACTTC	CATSDRTGKETQYF
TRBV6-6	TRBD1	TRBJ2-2	TGTGCCAGCAGTTACAAGACAGGGGGGGCCGGGGAGCTGTTTTTT	CASSYKTGGAGELFF